This note documents a single T cell receptor beta chain sequence. These data come from a study of T cells in Graves' hyperthyroidism and ophthalmopathy. CDR1 and CDR2 (germline): DFQATT, SNEGSKA (reference sequence). V lost 7 bases and J lost 4; bases outside the gene matches: 9. CDR3 length: 13 amino acids. RNA transcripts yielded amplified TCR beta CDR3 regions. The TCR CDR3 first-round RT-PCR relied on the HTBI primer set. TCRdb re-called the multiplex PCR reads through MiXCR, storing one row per CDR3 protein. The table includes about 640,000 distinct CDR3 sequences, 14% detected once. What was sequenced was blood. The sequence was obtained from a woman in her 50s with Graves' ophthalmopathy. This chain joins TRBV20-1 and TRBJ1-1, with 7 bases that match TRBD1. This chain's CDR3 is CSVEIGGPTEAFF. CDR3 coding DNA: TGCAGTGTAGAAATAGGGGGCCCCACTGAAGCTTTCTTT.